The 20 T cell receptor beta chains given below trace back to one sample, sequenced in a study of T cell repertoires in MIS-A myocarditis. Profiled with immunoSEQ multiplex PCR; TCRdb holds only in-frame clones, not every one. The sample consists of more than 9,000 clones, around 89% of them appearing once. The sequencing input was thoracic lymph node tissue obtained at autopsy. The receptor source for this set is a man aged 18 to 30 with fulminant myocarditis from multisystem inflammatory syndrome in adults (MIS-A) after COVID-19.

This chain links TRBV30 with TRBJ1-2; D is ambiguous. The germline V gene has CDR1 GTSNPN and CDR2 SVGIG (reference sequence). V dropped 0 bases and J dropped 0 bases, with 8 bases sitting between them. The CDR3 covers 14 residues. The CDR3: CAWSVLGTNYGYTF. The CDR3 coding sequence is TGTGCCTGGAGTGTACTTGGCACTAACTATGGCTACACCTTC.

This chain connects TRBV2 to TRBJ1-4; D is unresolved. Germline loops: CDR1 SNHLY, CDR2 FYNNEI. Trimming shortened V by 4 bases and J by 0 bases, and 12 bases separated the two germline ends. This CDR3 is built from 16 residues. CDR3 in DNA: TGTGCCAGCAGTGTCAGGAAAAGCGCAACTAATGAAAAACTGTTTTTT. Translation: CASSVRKSATNEKLFF.

The chain links TRBV4-1 to TRBJ2-2, with 16 bases aligning to TRBD2. Trimming cost V 0 bases and J 4 bases; bases outside gene matches: 8. CDR1 and CDR2 (germline): MGHRA, YSYEKL. The CDR3 is made up of 20 amino acids. CDR3 in amino acids: CASSQDFGTSGGAATGELFF. The DNA for the CDR3 is TGCGCCAGCAGCCAAGATTTTGGGACTAGCGGGGGGGCCGCCACCGGGGAGCTGTTTTTT.

The gene calls are TRBV19 and TRBJ1-6; D uncertain. The CDR3 runs 13 residues. CDR1 is LNHDA and CDR2 is SQIVND in the germline V gene (reference sequence). V was trimmed by 7 bases and J by 6 bases, leaving 10 bases between them. CDR3 sequence (DNA): TGTGCCAGTATGGCTACAAGTAATTCACCCCTCCACTTT. This translates into CASMATSNSPLHF.

The chain combines TRBV5-1 with TRBJ2-2; 7 positions agree with TRBD2. V was pared by 1 base and J by 4 bases, with 7 bases of the junction left unmatched. The CDR3 totals 16 residues. Germline-derived CDR1 and CDR2 are SGHRS and YFSETQ. CDR3 nucleotide sequence: TGCGCCAGCAGCTTGATCGAGCTAGCGGCCACCGGGGAGCTGTTTTTT. Amino acids: CASSLIELAATGELFF.

The chain has TRBV6-2 or TRBV6-3 and TRBJ2-2; 8 bases fit TRBD1. The ends lost 5 bases at V and 3 bases at J; junction bases unmatched: 2. Looked up from germline, CDR1 is MNHEY and CDR2 is SVGEGT. This CDR3 comprises 14 residues. CDR3 in DNA: TGTGCCAGCAGTGGACAGGGAGACACCGGGGAGCTGTTTTTT. Its protein is CASSGQGDTGELFF.

The chain recombines TRBV7-6 with TRBJ2-3; 10 nucleotides line up with TRBD2. V lost 5 bases, J lost 4 bases, and 3 bases stayed unmatched. The CDR3 is 14 residues long. CDR1 is SGHVS and CDR2 is FNYEAQ in the germline V gene. The CDR3 DNA reads TGTGCCAGCAGCGGGGGGACTAGCGCAGATACGCAGTATTTT. Amino acids: CASSGGTSADTQYF.

This rearrangement joins TRBV6-5 to TRBJ1-6, with 7 nucleotides matching TRBD1. Germline V gives CDR1 MNHEY, CDR2 SVGAGI. The CDR3 totals 15 residues. V shed 6 bases, J shed 1 base, and the junction held 3 bases outside the gene matches. As DNA, the CDR3 is TGTGCCAGCAGCGCGACAGGGTCCTATAATTCACCCCTCCACTTT. Encoded protein: CASSATGSYNSPLHF.

The J gene is TRBJ1-1, the V gene TRBV6-5, with TRBD1 identical over 7 bases. From germline, CDR1 is MNHEY and CDR2 SVGAGI. This CDR3 has 11 residues. V gave up 6 bases and J gave up 9 bases; unmatched junction bases: 4. CDR3 amino acids: CASSEGAQAFF. The CDR3 DNA is TGTGCCAGCAGCGAGGGGGCCCAAGCTTTCTTT.

This chain connects TRBV9 to TRBJ1-6; 8 positions agree with TRBD1. This CDR3 region has 15 residues. Germline CDR1 reads SGDLS; CDR2 reads YYNGEE. After removal of 2 bases from V and 9 bases from J, the junction contained 7 bases not matched to a gene. The CDR3 sequence is CASSVSGQGGSPLHF. CDR3 DNA sequence: TGTGCCAGCAGCGTCTCAGGACAGGGAGGTTCACCCCTCCACTTT.

The chain has TRBV11-2 and TRBJ1-1, with D unclear. The V and J ends lost 8 bases and 2 bases respectively, with 3 bases between them. Germline CDR1 SGHAT, CDR2 FQNNGV. The CDR3 is 10 residues long. CDR3 sequence reads: CASSNTEAFF. CDR3 DNA sequence: TGTGCCAGCTCCAACACTGAAGCTTTCTTT.

This clone was detected once. This chain joins TRBV21-1 and TRBJ2-1; TRBD2, the D gene given by the table, was not confirmed from the DNA. TRBV21-1 is shown as a pseudogene. The CDR3 is made up of 18 amino acids. The DNA for the CDR3 is TGTGCCAGCAGCAAAGCGCCTTTAGCGGGAGGGCAGACGGATGAGCAGTTCTTC. This gives the protein CASSKAPLAGGQTDEQFF.

V and J are TRBV6-5 and TRBJ1-1; D remains ambiguous. V lost 7 bases to trimming and J lost 1 base, with 10 bases between them. This CDR3 contains 13 residues. CDR1 and CDR2 (germline): MNHEY, SVGAGI. The CDR3 spells CASNGLTNTEAFF. The CDR3 nucleotides are TGTGCCAGCAACGGGTTGACGAACACTGAAGCTTTCTTT.

This chain uses TRBV27 with TRBJ1-1; D is ambiguous. V lost 3 bases to trimming and J lost 2 bases, with 7 bases between them. The V gene's germline CDR1 is MNHEY and CDR2 SMNVEV (reference sequence). CDR3 length: 13 residues. This CDR3 reads CASSFSANTEAFF. CDR3 DNA sequence: TGTGCCAGCAGTTTCTCAGCAAACACTGAAGCTTTCTTT.

Only one count was recorded for this clone. The chain couples TRBV6-6 to TRBJ2-1; 7 nucleotides line up with TRBD1. Germline CDR1 MNHNY, CDR2 SVGAGI (reference sequence). The CDR3 has 15 amino acids. The V segment lost 4 bases and the J segment 4 bases; nucleotides outside the gene matches: 7. CDR3 region: CASSLTRGSYNEQFF. DNA for the CDR3: TGTGCCAGCAGTTTGACCAGGGGGTCTTACAATGAGCAGTTCTTC.

V gene TRBV10-2 combines with J gene TRBJ2-3, with D possibly being TRBD2 (5 bases). This CDR3 region has 15 residues. Trimming cost V 9 bases and J 1 base, with 17 bases left between them. Germline CDR1 and CDR2: WSHSY and SAAADI. The CDR3 is CASKPTQAGTDTQYF. DNA for the CDR3: TGCGCCAGTAAACCAACCCAAGCGGGCACAGATACGCAGTATTTT.

V is TRBV6-5 and J is TRBJ1-6; D is unclear. Germline-derived CDR1 and CDR2 are MNHEY and SVGAGI. The V end lost 6 bases, the J end lost 5 bases, and 14 bases lay between the germline ends. This CDR3 is built from 15 residues. CDR3 loop: CASRRSSENNSPLHF. As DNA, the CDR3 is TGTGCCAGCAGAAGGTCTTCAGAGAATAATTCACCCCTCCACTTT.

The chain couples TRBV3-1 (or the pseudogene TRBV3-2) to TRBJ1-2; D remains unclear. Germline values: CDR1 LGHDT, CDR2 YNNKEL (reference sequence). Between the trimmed V and J ends, which lost 4 bases and 8 bases, there was a span of 14 bases. The CDR3 has 13 residues. The CDR3 reads CASSPSLTGGYTF. CDR3 DNA sequence: TGTGCCAGCAGCCCAAGCCTGACGGGAGGCTACACCTTC.

This clone showed up just once. The rearrangement joins TRBV11-2 to TRBJ1-2, with 8 bases matching TRBD1. The CDR3 has 15 residues. After removal of 1 base from V and 4 bases from J, the junction contained 5 bases not matched to a gene. The V gene's germline CDR1 is SGHAT and CDR2 FQNNGV. DNA for the CDR3: TGTGCCAGCAGCTTAGGGGGGACAGGTTCCTATGGCTACACCTTC. Protein product: CASSLGGTGSYGYTF. The entire variable domain, with the rest obtained from reference TRBV11-2 and TRBJ1-2, is as follows: EAGVAQSPRYKIIEKRQSVAFWCNPISGHATLYWYQQILGQGPKLLIQFQNNGVVDDSQLPKDRFSAERLKGVDSTLKIQPAKLEDSAVYLCASSLGGTGSYGYTFGSGTRLTVV.

The CDR3, as DNA: TGTGCCAGCAGCTTATCTGCCGGGGAAGCTTTCTTT. This encodes CASSLSAGEAFF. This chain joins TRBV7-9 and TRBJ1-1; D not resolved. The germline V gene encodes CDR1 SEHNR and CDR2 FQNEAQ (reference sequence). The CDR3 contains 12 residues. V lost 2 bases, J lost 8 bases, and 9 bases lay in between.